Shown below are 27 T cell receptor beta chains from a single sample sequenced in a study of identical twins. TCRdb reprocessed the 5' RACE reads with MiXCR, giving one entry per CDR3 protein. The data hold about 530,000 distinct CDR3 sequences, with 13% to 15% observed a single time. These records were also assigned to another study, of yellow fever vaccine responses in identical twins.

Sequencing was carried out using CD4+ T cells sorted from blood. Source of these receptors: a woman aged 18-35 years in good health.

The chain carries TRBV5-1 and TRBJ2-1, with 14 nucleotides matching TRBD2. Germline values: CDR1 SGHRS, CDR2 YFSETQ. This CDR3 region has 16 residues. With 0 bases clipped from V and 9 bases from J, the junction kept 5 bases outside the gene matches. This CDR3 is CASSLAGTSGSFEQFF. CDR3 coding DNA: TGCGCCAGCAGCTTGGCCGGGACTAGCGGGAGTTTTGAGCAGTTCTTC.

Only a few counts were recorded for this clonotype. The V call is TRBV6-1, the J call TRBJ1-1; the match to TRBD1 covers 7 bases. V trimming: 7 bases; J trimming: 0 bases; junction bases outside the gene matches: 8. The germline V gene encodes CDR1 MNHNS and CDR2 SASEGT. The CDR3 has 15 amino acids. Here the CDR3 DNA reads TGTGCCAGCATCGCTACGGACAGGATGAACACTGAAGCTTTCTTT. This translates into CASIATDRMNTEAFF.

This clonotype was found many times. This chain joins TRBV2 and TRBJ2-3; TRBD1 or TRBD2 may be the D gene (5 bases each). Between the trimmed V and J ends, which lost 6 bases and 6 bases, there was a span of 13 bases. The V gene's germline CDR1 is SNHLY and CDR2 FYNNEI. This CDR3 has 13 amino acids. As DNA, the CDR3 is TGTGCCAGCAGCGGACGATGGGGGGATACGCAGTATTTT. Its translation is CASSGRWGDTQYF.

The chain joins TRBV5-1 to TRBJ2-5; D is ambiguous. Germline assignment: CDR1 SGHRS and CDR2 YFSETQ. The V gene lost 6 bases and the J gene lost 3 bases, with 15 bases spanning the gap. This CDR3 has 14 amino acids. The CDR3 DNA reads TGCGCCAGCAAAGGAATATGGGCCGAAGAGACCCAGTACTTC. Translated, it gives CASKGIWAEETQYF.

This sequence joins TRBV9 and TRBJ2-2; 7 nucleotides align to TRBD1. The trim removed 5 bases at V and 0 bases at J, leaving 4 bases unmatched. CDR3 length: 15 amino acids. CDR1 is SGDLS, CDR2 YYNGEE, per germline. CDR3 loop: CASRATGTNTGELFF. DNA of the CDR3: TGTGCCAGCAGGGCGACAGGGACGAACACCGGGGAGCTGTTTTTT.

The gene calls are TRBV7-9 and TRBJ2-7; TRBD2 agrees at 13 bases. From germline, CDR1 is SEHNR and CDR2 FQNEAQ (reference sequence). V lost 4 bases and J lost 5; bases outside the gene matches: 8. This CDR3 has 16 residues. The CDR3 here is CASSWGLAGSPHEQYF. The DNA for the CDR3 is TGTGCCAGCAGCTGGGGACTAGCGGGATCTCCCCACGAGCAGTACTTC.

The chain couples TRBV4-1 to TRBJ2-2; D remains unclear. In germline, CDR1 is MGHRA, CDR2 YSYEKL. This CDR3 contains 15 residues. V lost 1 base to trimming and J lost 2 bases, with 8 bases between them. CDR3 sequence reads: CASSQVLVNTGELFF. CDR3 DNA: TGCGCCAGCAGCCAAGTCCTAGTTAACACCGGGGAGCTGTTTTTT.

This chain joins TRBV5-1 and TRBJ2-1; TRBD1 aligns across 7 bases. J was trimmed by 2 bases and V by 4 bases; bases with no gene match: 3. From germline, CDR1 is SGHRS and CDR2 YFSETQ. The CDR3 has 14 amino acids. The CDR3 sequence is CASSLQGTYNEQFF. The CDR3 DNA reads TGCGCCAGCAGCCTACAGGGGACCTACAATGAGCAGTTCTTC. Supplemented by reference TRBV5-1 and TRBJ2-1, the full variable domain reads KAGVTQTPRYLIKTRGQQVTLSCSPISGHRSVSWYQQTPGQGLQFLFEYFSETQRNKGNFPGRFSGRQFSNSRSEMNVSTLELGDSALYLCASSLQGTYNEQFFGPGTRLTVL.

This clonotype was observed a few times. The V call is TRBV11-2, the J call TRBJ2-3; D might be TRBD1 (7 bases). Germline CDR1 is SGHAT and CDR2 is FQNNGV. The CDR3 length is 16 residues. The germline V and J ends were trimmed by 6 bases and 2 bases, with 18 bases remaining between them. The CDR3 region is CASRSKGGQHTDTQYF. CDR3 nucleotide sequence: TGTGCCAGCAGATCCAAGGGGGGACAGCACACAGATACGCAGTATTTT.

This clonotype was seen repeatedly, ten times or more. The genes are TRBV7-9 and TRBJ2-1, with D tentatively TRBD1 (6 bases). Between the trimmed V and J ends, which lost 7 bases and 4 bases, there was a span of 17 bases. The CDR3 extends over 15 amino acids. Germline CDR1 reads SEHNR; CDR2 reads FQNEAQ (reference sequence). The CDR3 loop is CASTTGTLPYNEQFF. Here the CDR3 DNA reads TGTGCCAGCACCACTGGGACACTCCCTTACAATGAGCAGTTCTTC.

This clonotype occurred a few times. The chain joins TRBV6-1 to TRBJ2-3; possible D gene TRBD2, 7 bases. CDR3 length: 14 amino acids. Trimming took 6 bases from V and 4 from J, leaving 14 bases between them. Germline lookup yields CDR1 MNHNS and CDR2 SASEGT. In DNA form, the CDR3 reads TGTGCCAGCAGGGGGGGGGACATATCAGATACGCAGTATTTT. This sequence encodes CASRGGDISDTQYF.

This chain links TRBV13 with TRBJ2-3; D not certain. Between the trimmed V and J ends, which lost 5 bases and 3 bases, there was a span of 30 bases. The CDR3 is 20 amino acids. The V gene's germline CDR1 is PRHDT and CDR2 FYEKMQ (reference sequence). The CDR3 protein is CASSRIYPGDTRSTTDTQYF. The CDR3 region has the DNA TGTGCCAGCAGCCGAATATACCCGGGCGACACTCGCTCCACAACAGATACGCAGTATTTT.

The rearrangement uses TRBV20-1 and TRBJ2-7, with no clear D. V shed 5 bases and J shed 5 bases, with 7 bases lying between them. There are 10 residues in the CDR3. CDR1 is DFQATT and CDR2 is SNEGSKA in the germline V gene (reference sequence). CDR3 residues: CSAAYDEQYF. CDR3 coding DNA: TGCAGTGCTGCGTACGACGAGCAGTACTTC.

This chain connects TRBV20-1 to TRBJ2-1; D uncertain. CDR1 and CDR2 (germline): DFQATT, SNEGSKA (reference sequence). V dropped 0 bases and J dropped 6 bases, with 6 bases sitting between them. The CDR3 is 12 residues long. CDR3 in amino acids: CSARERTNEQFF. The CDR3 DNA follows: TGCAGTGCTAGAGAAAGGACCAATGAGCAGTTCTTC.

This clonotype was detected a few times. The chain recombines TRBV6-5 with TRBJ2-1, with D unclear. The CDR3 consists of 14 residues. V was pared by 2 bases and J by 7 bases, with 12 bases between. Germline V gene sequence: CDR1 MNHEY, CDR2 SVGAGI. The CDR3 DNA sequence: TGTGCCAGCAGTTACCAGGTTCTTGGGAATGAGCAGTTCTTC. It encodes CASSYQVLGNEQFF.

The CDR3 bases are TGCGCCAGCTTGGGGGTAGGGGGCGTCGGTTCACCCCTCCACTTT. As protein: CASLGVGGVGSPLHF. This sequence joins TRBV4-1 and TRBJ1-6, with TRBD1 matching over 7 bases. The CDR3 sequence is 15 residues long. Germline CDR1 reads MGHRA; CDR2 reads YSYEKL. V lost 8 bases and J lost 9; bases outside the gene matches: 13.

This rearrangement joins TRBV2 to TRBJ2-7; no firm D call. The germline V gene encodes CDR1 SNHLY and CDR2 FYNNEI. Trimming took off 8 bases at V and 0 bases at J, with 8 bases between the two ends. This CDR3 spans 12 amino acids. The CDR3 here is CASENSSYEQYV. The CDR3 DNA follows: TGTGCCAGCGAGAACAGCTCCTACGAGCAGTACGTC.

The chain recombines TRBV5-1 with TRBJ1-5; D unclear. Germline-derived CDR1 and CDR2 are SGHRS and YFSETQ. Trimming left V 0 bases short and J 5 bases short, with 6 bases between. The CDR3 runs 13 residues. CDR3 nucleotide sequence: TGCGCCAGCAGCTTGGCAAGTGATCAGCCCCAGCATTTT. Translating it yields CASSLASDQPQHF.

This clonotype was found a few times. The V and J genes are TRBV7-2 and TRBJ2-7, with 12 bases fitting TRBD2. Germline values: CDR1 SGHTA, CDR2 FQGNSA. The CDR3 spans 13 residues. The junction had 3 bases not matched to a gene; V was cut back by 2 bases and J by 10 bases. CDR3 bases: TGTGCCAGCAGCTTATCACTAGCGGGAGGCCAGTACTTC. Its translation: CASSLSLAGGQYF.

V usage is TRBV4-2 and J usage is TRBJ2-1, with 8 bases that match TRBD2. The CDR3 is made up of 17 amino acids. Trimming took 1 base from V and 2 from J; bases not matched to a gene: 7. Germline V gene sequence: CDR1 LGHNA, CDR2 YNFKEQ. The DNA of the CDR3 is TGTGCCAGCAGCCAAGGTTTACCGGGGGGGGCCTACAATGAGCAGTTCTTC. This codes for CASSQGLPGGAYNEQFF.

The genes are TRBV10-3 and TRBJ2-1; D is ambiguous. The CDR3 runs 11 residues. From germline, CDR1 is ENHRY and CDR2 SYGVKD. CDR3 bases: TGTGCAGGCGGCTTGTACAATGAGCAGTTCTTC. Its translation: CAGGLYNEQFF.

This clonotype turned up a few times. The chain uses TRBV5-1 and TRBJ2-7, with a possible D match to TRBD1 (6 bases). With 4 bases removed from V and 3 bases from J, the gap between germline ends came to 14 bases. Germline V gene sequence: CDR1 SGHRS, CDR2 YFSETQ. There are 14 residues in the CDR3. CDR3 DNA sequence: TGCGCCAGCAGCCTAGAGGGGGATGACTACGAGCAGTACTTC. Its protein product is CASSLEGDDYEQYF.

The gene calls are TRBV24-1 and TRBJ2-1, with a tentative D call TRBD2 (5 bases). This CDR3 comprises 15 residues. Per germline, CDR1 KGHDR and CDR2 SFDVKD. Trimming stripped 3 bases from V and 0 bases from J, with 8 bases between. The CDR3 sequence: CATSDGDYSYNEQFF. The CDR3 DNA follows: TGTGCCACCAGTGATGGAGACTACTCCTACAATGAGCAGTTCTTC.

This clonotype was seen a handful of times. V and J are TRBV6-1 and TRBJ2-1, with D perhaps assigned TRBD1 or TRBD2 (5 bases each). The CDR3 consists of 16 residues. Looked up from germline, CDR1 is MNHNS and CDR2 is SASEGT. V lost 2 bases and J 0 bases, leaving 11 bases between the germline ends. CDR3 loop: CASSESWDPSYNEQFF. The CDR3 DNA is TGTGCCAGCAGTGAATCGTGGGACCCCTCCTACAATGAGCAGTTCTTC.

There are a few counts of this clonotype. The chain employs TRBV11-3 and TRBJ2-5, with a weak D call TRBD2 (6 bases). Trimming left V 1 base short and J 1 base short, with 10 bases between. Germline V gives CDR1 SGHNT, CDR2 YENEEA. CDR3 length equals 15 residues. For the CDR3, the DNA is TGTGCCAGCAGCTTAGGTTCCGGGGGCCAAGAGACCCAGTACTTC. Encoded protein: CASSLGSGGQETQYF.

This clonotype has just a few counts. The gene calls are TRBV29-1 and TRBJ1-5; the D gene is possibly TRBD1 (5 bases). V lost 6 bases and J lost 2, with 11 bases in between. The V gene's germline CDR1 is SQVTM and CDR2 ANQGSEA. This CDR3 region has 13 residues. The CDR3, as DNA: TGCAGCGTGGGGGAAAACCGCAATCAGCCCCAGCATTTT. This codes for CSVGENRNQPQHF.

The V and J genes are TRBV5-6 and TRBJ2-5; D is unresolved. V gave up 4 bases and J gave up 1 base, with 14 bases separating them. CDR1 and CDR2 (germline): SGHDT, YYEEEE. The CDR3 has 15 residues. CDR3 sequence reads: CASSRILLVQETQYF. The CDR3 DNA is TGTGCCAGCAGCCGGATCCTCTTAGTCCAAGAGACCCAGTACTTC.